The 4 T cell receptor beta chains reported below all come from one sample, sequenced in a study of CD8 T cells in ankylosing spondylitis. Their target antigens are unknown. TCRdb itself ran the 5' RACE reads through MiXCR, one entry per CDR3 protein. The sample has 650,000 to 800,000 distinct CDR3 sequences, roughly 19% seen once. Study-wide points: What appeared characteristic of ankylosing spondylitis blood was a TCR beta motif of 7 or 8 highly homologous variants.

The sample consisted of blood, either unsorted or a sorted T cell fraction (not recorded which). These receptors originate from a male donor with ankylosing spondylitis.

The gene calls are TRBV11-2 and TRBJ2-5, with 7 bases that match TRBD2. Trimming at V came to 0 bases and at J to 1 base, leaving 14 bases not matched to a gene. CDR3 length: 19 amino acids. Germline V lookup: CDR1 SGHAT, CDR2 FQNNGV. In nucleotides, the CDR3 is TGTGCCAGCAGCTTAGATCGGGCTAGCGGAGCCAGGTTCCAAGAGACCCAGTACTTC. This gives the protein CASSLDRASGARFQETQYF.

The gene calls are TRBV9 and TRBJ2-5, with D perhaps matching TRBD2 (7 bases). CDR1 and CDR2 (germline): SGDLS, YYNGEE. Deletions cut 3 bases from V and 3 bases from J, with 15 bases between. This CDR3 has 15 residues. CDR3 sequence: CASSGWGGQEETQYF. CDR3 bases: TGTGCCAGCAGCGGGTGGGGGGGGCAAGAAGAGACCCAGTACTTC.

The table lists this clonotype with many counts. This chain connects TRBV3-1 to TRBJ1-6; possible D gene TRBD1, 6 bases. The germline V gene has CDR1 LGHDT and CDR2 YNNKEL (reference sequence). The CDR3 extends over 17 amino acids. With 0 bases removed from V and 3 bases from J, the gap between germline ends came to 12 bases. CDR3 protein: CASSQDPWTDYNSPLHF. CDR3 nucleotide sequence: TGTGCCAGCAGCCAAGATCCGTGGACAGACTATAATTCACCCCTCCACTTT.

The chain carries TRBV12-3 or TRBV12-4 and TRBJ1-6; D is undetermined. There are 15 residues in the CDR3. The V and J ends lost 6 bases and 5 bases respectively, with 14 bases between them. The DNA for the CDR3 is TGTGCCAGCAGCCTAAGTCTCGTTGATAATTCACCCCTCCACTTT. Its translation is CASSLSLVDNSPLHF.